The entry that follows covers one TCR beta chain sequence. This specimen belongs to a study of blood T cell repertoires in COVID-19. Study at large: The United States, Italy and Spain were the sources of the acute and convalescent COVID-19 samples. In each case, the material was cDNA or gDNA derived from T cells, B-cell-depleted T cells, or PBMCs.

V was clipped by 4 bases and J by 8 bases; unmatched bases: 4. The CDR3 totals 12 residues. CDR1 and CDR2 from the germline V gene are MNHEY and SVGAGI. Sequenced by immunoSEQ multiplex PCR; TCRdb stores in-frame clones only, minus some. The table has around 180,000 clones, roughly nine tenths seen once. The chain links TRBV6-5 to TRBJ1-1, with TRBD1 matching over 7 bases. The sequenced material came from peripheral blood. The TCR was taken from a man aged 65 to 85 with active or convalescent COVID-19. The CDR3 DNA sequence: TGTGCCAGCAGTTTACAGGGGTCCGAAGCTTTCTTT. Amino acid sequence: CASSLQGSEAFF.